A selection of T cell receptor beta chains follows, all from one sample in a study of blood T cell repertoires in COVID-19. The protocol was immunoSEQ multiplex PCR, while the TCRdb copy is restricted to in-frame clones and leaves out a portion. The sample has over 250,000 clones, 70% to 90% seen once; the top ten hold 6.3%. The sample comprised peripheral blood. The receptors derive from a woman aged 50 to 60 with COVID-19, enrolled during active disease. CDR3s include the opening cysteine and the closing phenylalanine or tryptophan. A D gene is named only where the DNA matches it firmly. Some rows have no size entry. The others give once, few or many, or a class for an expanded clone.

clone_size: .
v_call: TRBV3-1/TRBV3-2
j_call: TRBJ2-7
d_call: TRBD1
cdr3_nt: TGTGCCAGCAGCGACGACAGGGGGATAGGGAGTTACGAGCAGTACTTC
cdr3_aa: CASSDDRGIGSYEQYF

clone_size: few
v_call: TRBV3-1/TRBV3-2
j_call: TRBJ1-1
d_call: .
cdr3_nt: TGTGCCAGCAGCCAAGATTACAGGAACACTGAAGCTTTCTTT
cdr3_aa: CASSQDYRNTEAFF

clone_size: once
v_call: TRBV11-1
j_call: TRBJ2-7
d_call: .
cdr3_nt: TGTGCCAGCAGCTTCTGGGGAGATACCTACGAGCAGTACTTC
cdr3_aa: CASSFWGDTYEQYF

clone_size: .
v_call: TRBV14
j_call: TRBJ2-1
d_call: TRBD2
cdr3_nt: TGTGCCAGCAGCCAAGATGCCCTGGGGCTAGCGGGGGACAATGAGCAGTTCTTC
cdr3_aa: CASSQDALGLAGDNEQFF

clone_size: .
v_call: TRBV19
j_call: TRBJ1-1
d_call: TRBD1
cdr3_nt: TGTGCCAGTCTCTGGTTGGGACAGGGGACCACTGAAGCTTTCTTT
cdr3_aa: CASLWLGQGTTEAFF

clone_size: few
v_call: TRBV4-1
j_call: TRBJ1-1
d_call: TRBD1
cdr3_nt: TGCGCCAGCAGCGACAGGGGGAACACTGAAGCTTTCTTT
cdr3_aa: CASSDRGNTEAFF

clone_size: .
v_call: TRBV11-2
j_call: TRBJ2-1
d_call: TRBD2
cdr3_nt: TGTGCCAGCAGCTCATTAGCGGGAGCCTACAATGAGCAGTTCTTC
cdr3_aa: CASSSLAGAYNEQFF

clone_size: .
v_call: TRBV19
j_call: TRBJ1-6
d_call: TRBD1
cdr3_nt: TGTGCCAGTAGTGGGGGACAGGAGACTTCACCCCTCCACTTT
cdr3_aa: CASSGGQETSPLHF

clone_size: .
v_call: TRBV4-3
j_call: TRBJ2-6
d_call: .
cdr3_nt: TGCGCCAGCAGCCAAGATCTGGGCTCAGGGATGTCCGGGGCCAACGTCCTGACTTTC
cdr3_aa: CASSQDLGSGMSGANVLTF

clone_size: .
v_call: TRBV5-4
j_call: TRBJ2-7
d_call: .
cdr3_nt: TGTGCCAGCAAAGCTTGGACAGCTAGAGGGGAGCAGTACTTC
cdr3_aa: CASKAWTARGEQYF

clone_size: .
v_call: TRBV27
j_call: TRBJ1-6
d_call: .
cdr3_nt: TGTGCCAGCAGTTTATTGGAGAATAGTCTTTCCCTCCACTTT
cdr3_aa: CASSLLENSLSLHF

clone_size: .
v_call: TRBV6-1
j_call: TRBJ1-3
d_call: .
cdr3_nt: TGTGCCAGCAGTGAAGCGCTTCCGGTCTACGGAAACACCATATATTTT
cdr3_aa: CASSEALPVYGNTIYF

clone_size: .
v_call: TRBV6-5
j_call: TRBJ1-1
d_call: .
cdr3_nt: TGTGCCAGCAGCCTCAGGGGAATTAACACTGAAGCTTTCTTT
cdr3_aa: CASSLRGINTEAFF

clone_size: .
v_call: TRBV20-1
j_call: TRBJ2-1
d_call: TRBD2
cdr3_nt: TGCATCTTAGCGGGAGGGGGTGAGCAGTTCTTC
cdr3_aa: CILAGGGEQFF

clone_size: once
v_call: TRBV5-5
j_call: TRBJ1-2
d_call: .
cdr3_nt: TGTGCCAGCAGCCCGACAGCTAACTATGGCTACACCTTC
cdr3_aa: CASSPTANYGYTF

clone_size: .
v_call: TRBV7-3
j_call: TRBJ2-1
d_call: TRBD2
cdr3_nt: TGTGCCAGCAGCTTAAGAGGGGGAGCGGGAGCTTACAATGAGCAGTTCTTC
cdr3_aa: CASSLRGGAGAYNEQFF

clone_size: .
v_call: TRBV29-1
j_call: TRBJ2-3
d_call: .
cdr3_nt: TGCAGCGTTGACCAGGGGCCAGATACGCAGTATTTT
cdr3_aa: CSVDQGPDTQYF

clone_size: .
v_call: TRBV11-3
j_call: TRBJ1-1
d_call: TRBD1
cdr3_nt: TGTGCCAGCAGAGGGGGCGTCAGGGGCCCCGAAGCTTTCTTT
cdr3_aa: CASRGGVRGPEAFF

clone_size: .
v_call: TRBV7-7
j_call: TRBJ1-3
d_call: .
cdr3_nt: TGTGCCAGCAGCAACGGAGGTCCAGGAAACACCATATATTTT
cdr3_aa: CASSNGGPGNTIYF

clone_size: .
v_call: TRBV7-2
j_call: TRBJ2-3
d_call: .
cdr3_nt: TGTGCCAGCAGCCCTCGTGAGAGAGGCACAGATACGCAGTATTTT
cdr3_aa: CASSPRERGTDTQYF